One sample yielded the 27 T cell receptor beta chains listed below, sequenced in a study of blood T cell repertoires in COVID-19. The method was immunoSEQ multiplex PCR; TCRdb's version includes in-frame clones alone and lacks a portion of them. The sample contains approximately 200,000 clones, around nine tenths of which appear only once. Sequenced material: peripheral blood. The receptors stem from a man between 60 and 70 years old who had recovered from COVID-19.

The chain uses TRBV30 and TRBJ2-7; 8 bases are shared with TRBD2. The CDR3 length is 12 residues. Germline trimming cut 8 bases from V and 0 bases from J; bases unmatched to any gene: 3. The V gene's germline CDR1 is GTSNPN and CDR2 SVGIG (reference sequence). The CDR3 spells CARGGLSYEQYF. DNA of the CDR3: TGTGCCCGCGGGGGGCTCTCCTACGAGCAGTACTTC.

This chain links TRBV6-6 with TRBJ1-3; 7 nucleotides line up with TRBD1. The CDR3 length is 16 residues. From germline, CDR1 is MNHNY and CDR2 SVGAGI (reference sequence). V was pared by 0 bases and J by 2 bases, with 4 bases of the junction left unmatched. In DNA form, the CDR3 reads TGTGCCAGCAGTTACTCTCCAACAGGGGCTGGAAACACCATATATTTT. Its protein is CASSYSPTGAGNTIYF.

This clone was picked up one time. The rearrangement joins TRBV6-5 to TRBJ1-4; D unresolved. V gave up 4 bases and J gave up 4 bases, with 16 bases separating them. Germline assignment: CDR1 MNHEY and CDR2 SVGAGI. This CDR3 contains 16 residues. In DNA, the CDR3 is TGTGCCAGCAGTTGCGAGGGTGGGTCCTGTAATGAAAAACTGTTTTTT. Translating gives CASSCEGGSCNEKLFF.

The chain couples TRBV12-3 or TRBV12-4 to TRBJ2-1; D is uncertain. The CDR3 totals 11 residues. V lost 6 bases and J 8 bases, leaving 8 bases between the germline ends. CDR3 residues: CASRALDEQFF. Written as DNA, the CDR3 is TGTGCCAGCAGGGCTTTGGATGAGCAGTTCTTC.

The chain uses TRBV6-6 and TRBJ1-3; D gene uncertain. The CDR3 is 12 residues long. The V and J ends lost 6 bases and 6 bases respectively, with 9 bases between them. The V gene's germline CDR1 is MNHNY and CDR2 SVGAGI (reference sequence). The CDR3 coding sequence is TGTGCCAGCAGCCAAATTCAAAACACCATATATTTT. Translated, it gives CASSQIQNTIYF.

This chain connects TRBV30 to TRBJ2-7; 8 bases map to TRBD1. The junction had 8 bases not matched to a gene; V was cut back by 7 bases and J by 6 bases. Germline V lookup: CDR1 GTSNPN, CDR2 SVGIG (reference sequence). This CDR3 has 12 residues. The CDR3 DNA is TGTGCCTTCGGACAGGGTCAGGCCGAGCAGTACTTC. As protein: CAFGQGQAEQYF.

This chain links TRBV28 with TRBJ2-5, with D maybe TRBD1 (7 bases). Trimming took 3 bases from V and 4 from J, leaving 18 bases between them. CDR1 MDHEN and CDR2 SYDVKM come from the germline V gene. This CDR3 has 16 amino acids. CDR3 in amino acids: CASSFGQTGRRETQYF. The CDR3 nucleotides are TGTGCCAGCAGTTTCGGGCAGACAGGGAGGAGAGAGACCCAGTACTTC.

The chain joins TRBV7-8 to TRBJ1-5, with 8 bases fitting TRBD1. The germline gives CDR1 SGHVS, CDR2 FQNEAQ. The CDR3 runs to 15 residues. The trim removed 3 bases at V and 6 bases at J, leaving 7 bases unmatched. This chain's CDR3 is CASSFSDREVQPQHF. Here the CDR3 DNA reads TGTGCCAGCAGCTTTTCGGACAGGGAGGTTCAGCCCCAGCATTTT.

Worth noting for this clone: The same CDR3 is also encoded by other DNA sequences in this sample. V is TRBV28 and J is TRBJ1-2; D is uncertain. The CDR3 extends over 12 amino acids. Germline V gene lookup returns CDR1 MDHEN and CDR2 SYDVKM. The V end lost 5 bases, the J end lost 4 bases, and 8 bases lay between the germline ends. The CDR3 protein is CASSLQRYGYTF. The CDR3 DNA reads TGTGCCAGCAGTCTCCAGCGCTATGGCTACACCTTC.

The chain carries TRBV5-6 and TRBJ2-3, with 11 bases matching TRBD1. V shed 7 bases, J shed 4 bases, and the junction held 8 bases outside the gene matches. Looked up from germline, CDR1 is SGHDT and CDR2 is YYEEEE. The CDR3 runs 15 residues. The DNA of the CDR3 is TGTGCCAGCCGCAGGACAGGGGGCAAGTCAGATACGCAGTATTTT. Residues: CASRRTGGKSDTQYF.

The chain combines TRBV3-1 (or the pseudogene TRBV3-2) with TRBJ1-1, with TRBD1 identical over 9 bases. The CDR3 runs to 14 residues. Looked up from germline, CDR1 is LGHDT and CDR2 is YNNKEL (reference sequence). With V trimmed by 4 bases and J by 6 bases, 6 bases remained unmatched. The CDR3 nucleotides are TGTGCCAGCAGCCCCCTACAGGGGGCGGCTGAAGCTTTCTTT. This codes for CASSPLQGAAEAFF.

The V call is TRBV18, the J call TRBJ2-7, with 8 bases identical to TRBD1. The CDR3 has 13 amino acids. CDR1 KGHSH and CDR2 LQKENI come from the germline V gene. The V gene end was trimmed by 5 bases and the J gene end by 7 bases; junction bases not matched to a gene: 7. For the CDR3, the DNA is TGTGCCAGCTCAGCAAACCGGGACAGGGAGCAGTACTTC. Protein: CASSANRDREQYF. Looking up the rest from reference TRBV18 and TRBJ2-7 gives the full variable domain: NAGVMQNPRHLVRRRGQEARLRCSPMKGHSHVYWYRQLPEEGLKFMVYLQKENIIDESGMPKERFSAEFPKEGPSILRIQQVVRGDSAAYFCASSANRDREQYFGPGTRLTVT.

The chain combines TRBV20-1 with TRBJ2-1; D gene uncertain. The CDR3 runs to 11 residues. Trimming removed 7 bases from V and 8 bases from J, with 12 bases in between. Germline CDR1 is DFQATT and CDR2 is SNEGSKA (reference sequence). In nucleotides, the CDR3 is TGCAGTGTGGGCCAAGGCGATGAGCAGTTCTTC. Translating gives CSVGQGDEQFF.

This clone was found once. The rearrangement links TRBV7-6 to TRBJ2-5; weak D call: TRBD2 (5 bases). Trimming removed 3 bases from V and 5 bases from J, with 19 bases in between. The germline V gene encodes CDR1 SGHVS and CDR2 FNYEAQ. This CDR3 contains 16 residues. The CDR3 here is CASSFGSASRSETQYF. CDR3 sequence (DNA): TGTGCCAGCAGCTTTGGTAGCGCGTCTCGGTCGGAGACCCAGTACTTC.

The chain has TRBV3-1 (or the pseudogene TRBV3-2) and TRBJ2-6, with 9 bases matching TRBD2. V lost 4 bases and J lost 0; bases outside the gene matches: 7. CDR1 is LGHDT, CDR2 YNNKEL, per germline (reference sequence). This CDR3 comprises 18 residues. CDR3 bases: TGTGCCAGCAGCCCTGGGCTAGCGGGAAGCTCTGGGGCCAACGTCCTGACTTTC. Translating gives CASSPGLAGSSGANVLTF.

This chain uses TRBV5-5 with TRBJ2-7; the match to TRBD2 covers 11 bases. The V and J ends lost 4 bases and 3 bases, in that order; junction bases with no gene match: 9. Germline CDR1 is SGHKS and CDR2 is YYEKEE (reference sequence). This CDR3 spans 16 amino acids. The CDR3 DNA reads TGTGCCAGCAGCCAACTCCTAGCGGGGGGATTCTACGAGCAGTACTTC. Translating gives CASSQLLAGGFYEQYF.

This clone was counted once. The genes are TRBV14 and TRBJ2-1, with D maybe TRBD1 (6 bases). Germline CDR1 SGHDN, CDR2 FVKESK. The length of the CDR3 is 17 residues. V was clipped by 4 bases and J by 2 bases, with 18 bases between them. For the CDR3, the DNA is TGTGCCAGCAGCCCGACCGAAGGGGCAGGGGCCTACAATGAGCAGTTCTTC. Its translation is CASSPTEGAGAYNEQFF.

V usage is TRBV5-1 and J usage is TRBJ1-5; D possibly corresponds to TRBD1 (5 bases). V was clipped by 0 bases and J by 1 base, with 11 bases between them. There are 16 residues in the CDR3. Germline loops: CDR1 SGHRS, CDR2 YFSETQ. The CDR3 region is CASSLGGRESNQPQHF. CDR3 sequence (DNA): TGCGCCAGCAGCTTGGGTGGCAGGGAAAGCAATCAGCCCCAGCATTTT.

The chain uses TRBV7-6 and TRBJ2-7; D is unclear. The CDR3 totals 13 residues. V dropped 0 bases and J dropped 5 bases, with 8 bases sitting between them. CDR1 and CDR2 from the germline V gene are SGHVS and FNYEAQ. The CDR3, as DNA: TGTGCCAGCAGCTTAGCGGTACGGGACGAGCAGTACTTC. Amino acid sequence: CASSLAVRDEQYF.

The chain employs TRBV14 and TRBJ2-1; D is uncertain. Germline V gives CDR1 SGHDN, CDR2 FVKESK. The V end was cut by 0 bases, the J end by 1 base, with 13 bases between. CDR3 length equals 17 residues. Here the CDR3 reads CASSQDLKRFSYNEQFF. The CDR3 DNA is TGTGCCAGCAGCCAAGATCTCAAGCGCTTTTCCTACAATGAGCAGTTCTTC.

This clone was seen more than once but under ten times. V gene TRBV7-2 combines with J gene TRBJ1-5; D call uncertain. There are 12 residues in the CDR3. The V gene's germline CDR1 is SGHTA and CDR2 FQGNSA. The V gene lost 5 bases and the J gene lost 8 bases, with 10 bases spanning the gap. The CDR3 DNA reads as TGTGCCAGCAGCCCACCTGGCAAGCCCCAGCATTTT. It specifies CASSPPGKPQHF. The entire variable domain, with the rest obtained from reference TRBV7-2 and TRBJ1-5, is as follows: GAGVSQSPSNKVTEKGKDVELRCDPISGHTALYWYRQSLGQGLEFLIYFQGNSAPDKSGLPSDRFSAERTGGSVSTLTIQRTQQEDSAVYLCASSPPGKPQHFGDGTRLSIL.

The gene calls are TRBV19 and TRBJ2-5; 9 bases are a match to TRBD2. This CDR3 contains 14 residues. V was clipped by 7 bases and J by 6 bases; unmatched bases: 9. Germline CDR1 and CDR2: LNHDA and SQIVND (reference sequence). Here the CDR3 DNA reads TGTGCCAGTACAACGGGCGGGGGGGCCCAGACCCAGTACTTC. This encodes CASTTGGGAQTQYF.

The DNA for the CDR3 is TGTGCCAGCAGCTTAGGACTTAGCACAGATACGCAGTATTTT. Translated, it gives CASSLGLSTDTQYF. The rearrangement links TRBV7-3 to TRBJ2-3; tentatively, D is TRBD2 (5 bases). V shed 2 bases and J shed 0 bases, with 6 bases lying between them. The germline V gene has CDR1 SGHTA and CDR2 FQGTGA. There are 14 residues in the CDR3.

This rearrangement joins TRBV5-1 to TRBJ2-4, with 11 bases matching TRBD1. The CDR3 is made up of 14 amino acids. J lost 8 bases, V lost 4 bases, and 5 bases had no gene match. Germline CDR1 SGHRS, CDR2 YFSETQ. In nucleotides, the CDR3 is TGCGCCAGCAGCCAAGGGACAGGGGGGCACATTCAGTACTTC. Its translation: CASSQGTGGHIQYF.

V and J are TRBV11-2 and TRBJ2-7, with 11 bases matching TRBD2. CDR1 is SGHAT and CDR2 is FQNNGV in the germline V gene. V lost 1 base to trimming and J lost 5 bases; unmatched junction nucleotides: 1. This CDR3 is built from 14 residues. As DNA, the CDR3 is TGTGCCAGCAGCTTAGTAGCGGGGGGGCACGAGCAGTACTTC. Translating gives CASSLVAGGHEQYF.

V and J are TRBV7-3 and TRBJ2-7, with TRBD2 matching over 7 bases. The germline V gene encodes CDR1 SGHTA and CDR2 FQGTGA. J gave up 0 bases and V 5 bases, and 7 bases lay outside the gene matches. The CDR3 covers 15 residues. CDR3 nucleotides: TGTGCCAGCAGCGAACAAGCGGGAAGCTCCTACGAGCAGTACTTC. Residues: CASSEQAGSSYEQYF.

J is TRBJ2-1 and V is TRBV18; TRBD2 aligns across 8 bases. The length of the CDR3 is 14 residues. From germline, CDR1 is KGHSH and CDR2 LQKENI. After removal of 1 base from V and 7 bases from J, the junction contained 3 bases not matched to a gene. The CDR3 coding sequence is TGTGCCAGCTCACCACTAGCGGGGCCTAATGAGCAGTTCTTC. This codes for CASSPLAGPNEQFF.